Below, one T cell receptor (beta chain) is given with its context. The germline CDR1 and CDR2 sequences are SGHNT and YYREEE (reference sequence). CDR3 length equals 13 residues. Trimming left V 0 bases short and J 5 bases short, with 8 bases between. This sample was taken from a study of blood T cell repertoires in COVID-19. The overall study: Specimens from acute and convalescent COVID-19 originated in the United States, Italy and Spain. T cells, B-cell-depleted T cells, or PBMCs supplied cDNA or gDNA.

As processed by the authors: Estimation of nucleated cell counts relied on the amplification of reference gene primers. Sequencing used immunoSEQ multiplex PCR; TCRdb keeps in-frame clones, though not all of them. V, J and clone size were drawn from that table, and D and trimming were deduced from the DNA. Of roughly 80,000 clones in the sample, less than 85% are singletons; the top ten hold roughly 15%. The chain combines TRBV5-4 with TRBJ1-2; D not resolved. The sequence came from an older man with active or convalescent COVID-19. Input material: peripheral blood. The CDR3 here is CASSLADTYGYTF. CDR3 sequence (DNA): TGTGCCAGCAGCTTGGCCGATACTTATGGCTACACCTTC.